Below are 29 T cell receptor beta chains sequenced from a single sample in a study of blood T cells in healthy people across ages. Primers used in a second PCR of about 6 to 12 cycles were a sample-barcoded 5' primer and a J-beta primer mix. MiXCR, applied by TCRdb to the 5' RACE reads, yields one record per CDR3 protein. The profile shows around 650,000 distinct CDR3 sequences, about 30% of them singletons. The sequenced material came from blood. These receptors came from an elderly woman in good health.

V gene TRBV15 combines with J gene TRBJ2-1; TRBD2 aligns across 11 bases. The CDR3 has 16 amino acids. Losses at the gene ends were 1 base for V and 2 bases for J; bases not matched to a gene: 1. From germline, CDR1 is LNHNV and CDR2 YYDKDF (reference sequence). The CDR3 DNA reads TGTGCCACCAGCAGAGGACTAGCGGGAACCTACAATGAGCAGTTCTTC. It codes for CATSRGLAGTYNEQFF.

About this clonotype: Since a much larger clone is just one base distant, this may be a read error. The J gene is TRBJ2-7, the V gene TRBV15, with D maybe TRBD2 (7 bases). Germline values: CDR1 LNHNV, CDR2 YYDKDF (reference sequence). The CDR3 sequence is 19 residues long. Deletions cut 0 bases from V and 5 bases from J, with 26 bases between. CDR3 amino acids: CATSRDGMESGGRVHEQYF. The CDR3 nucleotides are TGTGCCACCAGCAGAGATGGAATGGAGTCGGGGGGCCGAGTGCACGAGCAGTACTTC. The entire variable domain, with the rest obtained from reference TRBV15 and TRBJ2-7, is as follows: DAMVIQNPRYQVTQFGKPVTLSCSQTLNHNVMYWYQQKSSQAPKLLFHYYDKDFNNEADTPDNFQSRRPNTSFCFLDIRSPGLGDTAMYLCATSRDGMESGGRVHEQYFGPGTRLTVT.

This clonotype came up a few times. The DNA of the CDR3 is TGTGCCAGCGAGGGCGGACTAAATGAAAAACTGTTTTTT. Protein product: CASEGGLNEKLFF. V usage is TRBV28 and J usage is TRBJ1-4; D unclear. CDR3 length: 13 amino acids. Per the germline V gene, CDR1 is MDHEN and CDR2 is SYDVKM. Trimming pared 8 bases from V and 5 bases from J, leaving 12 bases between.

In this sample, this clonotype turned up many times. The chain couples TRBV20-1 to TRBJ1-4, with 7 bases matching TRBD1. The CDR3 extends over 12 amino acids. V was clipped by 2 bases and J by 8 bases; unmatched bases: 2. CDR1 is DFQATT, CDR2 SNEGSKA, per germline (reference sequence). This chain's CDR3 is CSARQGGEKLFF. The DNA of the CDR3 is TGCAGTGCTAGACAGGGGGGCGAAAAACTGTTTTTT.

This clonotype was found many times. The chain recombines TRBV9 with TRBJ2-3; 9 nucleotides match TRBD1. V gave up 2 bases and J gave up 2 bases; unmatched junction bases: 15. The CDR3 is made up of 19 amino acids. CDR1 is SGDLS, CDR2 YYNGEE, per germline. The CDR3 is CASSVTVSGTGPPTDTQYF. The CDR3 DNA reads as TGTGCCAGCAGCGTCACAGTGTCCGGGACAGGGCCACCCACAGATACGCAGTATTTT.

In this sample, this clonotype turned up a few times. The CDR3 loop is CASPVDRTF. CDR3 nucleotide sequence: TGTGCCAGTCCAGTGGATCGCACCTTC. The chain recombines TRBV6-5 with TRBJ1-2; D gene unclear. The CDR3 loop spans 9 amino acids. The germline V and J ends were trimmed by 9 bases and 13 bases, with 12 bases remaining between them. Germline V gene sequence: CDR1 MNHEY, CDR2 SVGAGI.

The rearrangement joins TRBV7-9 to TRBJ2-7; 9 bases fit TRBD1. The CDR3 totals 20 residues. The germline V gene encodes CDR1 SEHNR and CDR2 FQNEAQ (reference sequence). Unmatched junction bases numbered 24, after V lost 5 bases and J lost 4 bases. The CDR3 reads CASSPTPLIAGTGNLYEQYF. The CDR3 DNA reads as TGTGCCAGCAGCCCAACTCCATTAATAGCCGGGACAGGGAACTTATACGAGCAGTACTTC.

This clonotype was found many times. The rearrangement links TRBV6-5 to TRBJ2-5; no firm D call. The V end was cut by 4 bases, the J end by 0 bases, with 9 bases between. Germline V gives CDR1 MNHEY, CDR2 SVGAGI. The CDR3 totals 14 residues. Written as DNA, the CDR3 is TGTGCCAGCAGTTCTCGGGCAAACCAAGAGACCCAGTACTTC. It is translated as CASSSRANQETQYF.

This clonotype has ten or more counts. The gene calls are TRBV28 and TRBJ2-7; D possibly corresponds to TRBD2 (5 bases). Trimming took 6 bases from V and 3 from J, leaving 9 bases between them. The CDR3 is 12 residues long. Germline CDR1 MDHEN, CDR2 SYDVKM. In DNA form, the CDR3 reads TGTGCCAGCAGACGAGAGGGCTACGAGCAGTACTTC. It codes for CASRREGYEQYF.

This clonotype was detected ten times or more. The V and J genes are TRBV20-1 and TRBJ2-1; D tentatively fits TRBD1 or TRBD2 (7 bases each). V was cut by 6 bases and J by 3 bases, with 27 bases left in between. Germline assignment: CDR1 DFQATT and CDR2 SNEGSKA (reference sequence). The CDR3 contains 18 residues. The CDR3 sequence: CSAVPLGGGGGYYNEQFF. The CDR3 nucleotides read TGCAGTGCCGTTCCCCTTGGAGGGGGCGGGGGATACTACAATGAGCAGTTCTTC.

This clonotype was detected many times. The chain couples TRBV7-6 to TRBJ2-3; unclear D gene. The CDR3 sequence is 12 residues long. Trimming removed 6 bases at V and 8 bases at J, with 12 bases between. Germline V gives CDR1 SGHVS, CDR2 FNYEAQ. CDR3 DNA sequence: TGTGCCAGCAGTTCCCCCCCCGGTACGCAGTATTTT. Amino acid sequence: CASSSPPGTQYF. The variable domain in full, with the rest retrieved from reference TRBV7-6 and TRBJ2-3, is GAGVSQSPRYKVTKRGQDVALRCDPISGHVSLYWYRQALGQGPEFLTYFNYEAQQDKSGLPNDRFSAERPEGSISTLTIQRTEQRDSAMYRCASSSPPGTQYFGPGTRLTVL.

Concerning this clonotype itself: A much larger clone sits a single nucleotide away, making a read error possible. The gene calls are TRBV7-3 and TRBJ2-6, with 8 bases aligning to TRBD1. This CDR3 comprises 17 residues. The germline CDR1 and CDR2 sequences are SGHTA and FQGTGA. CDR3 in DNA: TGTGCCAGCAGCCCCGGGACAGGTCAAGCTGGGGCCGACGTCCTGACTTTC. Amino acid sequence: CASSPGTGQAGADVLTF.

The chain employs TRBV7-3 and TRBJ2-1; 8 nucleotides agree with TRBD1. This CDR3 comprises 14 residues. Trimming took 3 bases from V and 8 from J; bases not matched to a gene: 6. Germline loops: CDR1 SGHTA, CDR2 FQGTGA. As DNA, the CDR3 is TGTGCCAGCAGCTTCGGACAGGGAGAGGATGAGCAGTTCTTC. It is translated as CASSFGQGEDEQFF. Looking up the rest from reference TRBV7-3 and TRBJ2-1 gives the full variable domain: GAGVSQTPSNKVTEKGKYVELRCDPISGHTALYWYRQSLGQGPEFLIYFQGTGAADDSGLPNDRFFAVRPEGSVSTLKIQRTERGDSAVYLCASSFGQGEDEQFFGPGTRLTVL.

This clonotype showed up many times. CDR3 amino acids: CAAQTPGGDTQYF. The CDR3 nucleotides are TGTGCCGCACAGACCCCAGGTGGAGATACGCAGTATTTT. The chain combines TRBV6-6 with TRBJ2-3; D gene ambiguous. Trimming took off 11 bases at V and 5 bases at J, with 17 bases between the two ends. This CDR3 is 13 amino acids long. The V gene's germline CDR1 is MNHNY and CDR2 SVGAGI (reference sequence).

This chain connects TRBV5-8 to TRBJ1-5; 8 bases agree with TRBD1. With V trimmed by 4 bases and J by 4 bases, 4 bases remained unmatched. Germline CDR1 SGHTS, CDR2 YDEGEE. The CDR3 runs 14 residues. The CDR3 region is CASSRDRWNQPQHF. The CDR3 nucleotides are TGTGCCAGCAGCCGGGACAGGTGGAATCAGCCCCAGCATTTT.

There are a few counts of this clonotype. This chain joins TRBV12-3 or TRBV12-4 and TRBJ2-2; no clear D gene. The CDR3 is made up of 14 amino acids. Trimming pared 3 bases from V and 2 bases from J, leaving 7 bases between. The CDR3 DNA reads TGTGCCAGCAGTTTCGACACCAACACCGGGGAGCTGTTTTTT. It translates to CASSFDTNTGELFF.

This clonotype has at least ten counts. J is TRBJ2-2 and V is TRBV11-2; 7 positions agree with TRBD1. There are 15 residues in the CDR3. V trimming: 4 bases; J trimming: 4 bases; junction bases outside the gene matches: 6. From germline, CDR1 is SGHAT and CDR2 FQNNGV. CDR3 in amino acids: CASSSGTAPTGELFF. The CDR3 DNA is TGTGCCAGCAGCTCCGGGACAGCACCCACCGGGGAGCTGTTTTTT. Together with reference TRBV11-2 and TRBJ2-2, the CDR3 gives the full variable domain: EAGVAQSPRYKIIEKRQSVAFWCNPISGHATLYWYQQILGQGPKLLIQFQNNGVVDDSQLPKDRFSAERLKGVDSTLKIQPAKLEDSAVYLCASSSGTAPTGELFFGEGSRLTVL.

V gene TRBV7-3 combines with J gene TRBJ2-7, with 7 bases that match TRBD1. From germline, CDR1 is SGHTA and CDR2 FQGTGA. The CDR3 has 13 residues. V lost 5 bases, J lost 6 bases, and 7 bases stayed unmatched. The chain's CDR3 is CASSRDSTCEQYF. The CDR3 DNA sequence: TGTGCCAGCAGCCGGGACAGCACTTGCGAGCAGTACTTC.

The chain joins TRBV30 to TRBJ2-3; 8 bases align to TRBD1. Germline values: CDR1 GTSNPN, CDR2 SVGIG (reference sequence). V lost 1 base and J lost 6; bases outside the gene matches: 6. The CDR3 sequence is 14 residues long. The CDR3 DNA reads TGTGCCTGGAGTGCAGCAGGGGGCGCCGATACGCAGTATTTT. Its protein product is CAWSAAGGADTQYF.

This clonotype came up many times. The gene calls are TRBV4-2 and TRBJ2-7; 8 nucleotides align to TRBD2. Germline assignment: CDR1 LGHNA and CDR2 YNFKEQ. There are 15 residues in the CDR3. V lost 1 base and J lost 2; bases outside the gene matches: 4. The DNA for the CDR3 is TGTGCCAGCAGCCAAGTAGCGGGGTCAACCTACGAGCAGTACTTC. Residues: CASSQVAGSTYEQYF.

This clonotype has ten or more counts. The chain recombines TRBV20-1 with TRBJ2-5; a possible D gene is TRBD2 (6 bases). V was pared by 6 bases and J by 4 bases, with 18 bases between. Germline CDR1 and CDR2: DFQATT and SNEGSKA (reference sequence). The CDR3 sequence is 14 residues long. The DNA for the CDR3 is TGCAGTGCAACAACACTAGCTCGAGGAGAGACCCAGTACTTC. The encoded protein is CSATTLARGETQYF.

Concerning this clonotype: A much larger clonotype is one base distant, so this may be a read error. The chain combines TRBV4-2 with TRBJ2-1, with 9 bases fitting TRBD2. The CDR3 totals 18 residues. With 0 bases clipped from V and 7 bases from J, the junction kept 13 bases outside the gene matches. The germline gives CDR1 LGHNA, CDR2 YNFKEQ. The CDR3 loop reads CASSQDRGGGALGNEQFF. CDR3 in DNA: TGTGCCAGCAGCCAAGATAGGGGCGGGGGGGCCTTAGGGAATGAGCAGTTCTTC.

The chain has TRBV5-1 and TRBJ2-5, with no clear D. The CDR3 consists of 13 residues. CDR1 SGHRS and CDR2 YFSETQ come from the germline V gene. V lost 6 bases, J lost 3 bases, and 12 bases lay in between. The CDR3 loop is CASTVNRKETQYF. The CDR3 DNA is TGCGCCAGCACCGTTAACAGAAAAGAGACCCAGTACTTC.

Concerning this clonotype: A read error may produce the germline difference seen at one junction end. The rearrangement links TRBV24-1 to TRBJ1-5; D remains unclear. CDR3 size: 13 residues. The V gene's germline CDR1 is KGHDR and CDR2 SFDVKD. The chain's CDR3 is CATSQAGYQPRHF. In DNA form, the CDR3 reads TGTGCCACCAGTCAGGCGGGTTATCAGCCCCGGCATTTT.

This clonotype was counted at least ten times. V and J are TRBV6-2 or TRBV6-3 and TRBJ2-4; D gene unclear. The CDR3 is 11 amino acids. Trimming removed 5 bases at V and 15 bases at J, with 14 bases between. CDR1 is MNHEY and CDR2 is SVGEGT in the germline V gene. The CDR3 DNA is TGTGCCAGCAGTGACGGCCTAAGGCCGTACTTC. It is translated as CASSDGLRPYF.

In its sample, this clonotype was seen a few times. Since a much larger clone is just one base distant, this may be a read error. The chain carries TRBV29-1 and TRBJ2-3; 9 nucleotides agree with TRBD1. The CDR3 is 12 amino acids. Per germline, CDR1 SQVTM and CDR2 ANQGSEA. Trimming took 7 bases from V and 6 from J; bases not matched to a gene: 5. CDR3 sequence: CSGDRAGDTQYF. In DNA form, the CDR3 reads TGCAGCGGGGACAGGGCAGGCGATACGCAGTATTTT.

The V call is TRBV7-9, the J call TRBJ2-3; 12 bases agree with TRBD2. The CDR3 has 18 amino acids. Germline-derived CDR1 and CDR2 are SEHNR and FQNEAQ (reference sequence). The V gene end was trimmed by 6 bases and the J gene end by 3 bases; junction bases not matched to a gene: 13. This CDR3 reads CASSLTSGGLSGTDTQYF. CDR3 sequence (DNA): TGTGCCAGCAGTCTTACTAGCGGGGGGCTCAGCGGGACAGATACGCAGTATTTT. Full variable domain (remainder filled in from reference TRBV7-9 and TRBJ2-3): DTGVSQNPRHKITKRGQNVTFRCDPISEHNRLYWYRQTLGQGPEFLTYFQNEAQLEKSRLLSDRFSAERPKGSFSTLEIQRTEQGDSAMYLCASSLTSGGLSGTDTQYFGPGTRLTVL.

The chain carries TRBV20-1 and TRBJ1-1, with a weak D call TRBD1 (6 bases). V lost 5 bases and J lost 1, with 17 bases in between. The V gene's germline CDR1 is DFQATT and CDR2 SNEGSKA (reference sequence). The CDR3 spans 15 residues. The chain's CDR3 is CSADIWGRPNTEAFF. CDR3 coding DNA: TGCAGTGCTGACATCTGGGGGCGGCCGAACACTGAAGCTTTCTTT.

To note about this clonotype: With a much larger clone just one base away, this may be a read error. The chain has TRBV3-1 and TRBJ2-7; TRBD2 agrees at 10 bases. The CDR3 extends over 16 amino acids. CDR1 LGHDT and CDR2 YNNKEL come from the germline V gene (reference sequence). Unmatched junction bases numbered 11, after V lost 2 bases and J lost 7 bases. The CDR3 sequence: CASSQLESGGANEQYF. CDR3 DNA sequence: TGTGCCAGCAGCCAATTGGAGAGCGGGGGGGCGAATGAGCAGTACTTC.